Below, 18 T cell receptor beta chains from the same sample are listed, as sequenced in a study of cytomegalovirus exposure and HLA in healthy donors. Clones were sequenced by immunoSEQ multiplex PCR, and TCRdb holds only the in-frame ones, with some missing. The sample includes some 170,000 clones, 85% to 90% of them seen just once. The specimen was PBMCs. The source of these receptors is a woman aged 30 to 39 in good health and CMV-seronegative.

The chain recombines TRBV29-1 with TRBJ2-7; D remains unclear. CDR3 length: 13 residues. CDR1 and CDR2 (germline): SQVTM, ANQGSEA. V was cut by 0 bases and J by 2 bases, with 8 bases left in between. The CDR3 DNA reads TGCAGCGTTGAAGATAGGAGAACCTACGAGCAGTACTTC. This gives the protein CSVEDRRTYEQYF.

This sequence joins TRBV16 and TRBJ1-5; TRBD1 aligns across 8 bases. J lost 5 bases, V lost 2 bases, and 29 bases had no gene match. CDR1 KGHSY and CDR2 FQNENV come from the germline V gene. This CDR3 comprises 23 residues. The chain's CDR3 is CASSQRLGQGNRGGSGSHQPQHF. The CDR3 DNA reads as TGTGCCAGCAGCCAACGGCTCGGACAGGGTAACAGGGGGGGGTCAGGGAGTCATCAGCCCCAGCATTTT.

The chain joins TRBV6-5 to TRBJ1-4; 7 positions agree with TRBD1. Germline V gives CDR1 MNHEY, CDR2 SVGAGI. The CDR3 covers 14 residues. J gave up 4 bases and V 7 bases, and 6 bases lay outside the gene matches. The CDR3 DNA is TGTGCCAGCAAATTGAACAGGGGTAATGAAAAACTGTTTTTT. It yields the protein CASKLNRGNEKLFF.

The rearrangement joins TRBV4-1 to TRBJ2-1, with D tentatively TRBD1 (6 bases). V shed 0 bases and J shed 7 bases, with 25 bases lying between them. Germline CDR1 and CDR2: MGHRA and YSYEKL. CDR3 length: 19 amino acids. Written as DNA, the CDR3 is TGCGCCAGCAGCCAAGAAGCCACAGGGACGTTCTTCTTAATAAATGAGCAGTTCTTC. Amino acids: CASSQEATGTFFLINEQFF.

V and J are TRBV5-4 and TRBJ2-4; 11 bases are a match to TRBD2. The germline V gene encodes CDR1 SGHNT and CDR2 YYREEE (reference sequence). The CDR3 runs to 16 residues. V dropped 0 bases and J dropped 7; count of bases not matched to a gene: 6. CDR3 DNA: TGTGCCAGCAGCTTGGTTAGCGGGGGGGCCCCCAACATTCAGTACTTC. It encodes CASSLVSGGAPNIQYF. Combining the CDR3 with reference TRBV5-4 and TRBJ2-4 gives the whole variable domain ETGVTQSPTHLIKTRGQQVTLRCSSQSGHNTVSWYQQALGQGPQFIFQYYREEENGRGNFPPRFSGLQFPNYSSELNVNALELDDSALYLCASSLVSGGAPNIQYFGAGTRLSVL.

The chain recombines TRBV19 with TRBJ1-5; D call uncertain. The V end lost 1 base, the J end lost 5 bases, and 6 bases lay between the germline ends. This CDR3 is built from 13 residues. Looked up from germline, CDR1 is LNHDA and CDR2 is SQIVND (reference sequence). The CDR3 loop is CASSIANYQPQHF. In DNA form, the CDR3 reads TGTGCCAGTAGTATAGCCAACTATCAGCCCCAGCATTTT.

The rearrangement uses TRBV29-1 and TRBJ2-1, with 10 bases identical to TRBD2. Germline CDR1 reads SQVTM; CDR2 reads ANQGSEA. The CDR3 runs 14 residues. V was clipped by 4 bases and J by 3 bases; unmatched bases: 3. CDR3 coding DNA: TGCAGCGTTGTAGCGGGGGGTGACTACAATGAGCAGTTCTTC. It is translated as CSVVAGGDYNEQFF.

The chain is built from TRBV7-9 and TRBJ1-1; D is possibly TRBD1 (5 bases). The CDR3 totals 12 residues. Trimming took off 4 bases at V and 6 bases at J, with 9 bases between the two ends. Germline CDR1 reads SEHNR; CDR2 reads FQNEAQ (reference sequence). For the CDR3, the DNA is TGTGCCAGCAGCTATCAGGGTCCTGAAGCTTTCTTT. Protein: CASSYQGPEAFF.

The sample holds a few counts of this clone. The same CDR3 is also encoded by other DNA sequences in this sample. This sequence joins TRBV6-1 and TRBJ2-3; 10 bases map to TRBD2. The CDR3 is made up of 15 amino acids. With 2 bases clipped from V and 2 bases from J, the junction kept 1 base outside the gene matches. Germline CDR1 reads MNHNS; CDR2 reads SASEGT. The CDR3 bases are TGTGCCAGCAGTGAACTAGCGGGAGCCACAGATACGCAGTATTTT. The encoded protein is CASSELAGATDTQYF.

J is TRBJ2-1 and V is TRBV12-5; 13 bases line up with TRBD2. The J segment lost 0 bases and the V segment lost 5 bases, leaving 13 bases of the junction unmatched. Germline V gene data show CDR1 as LGHNT and CDR2 as FRNRAP. There are 20 residues in the CDR3. The CDR3 DNA reads as TGTGCTAGTGGTCCCCAGACTAGCGGGGGGTTCCTAAGCTCCTACAATGAGCAGTTCTTC. It codes for CASGPQTSGGFLSSYNEQFF.

This clone was observed a single time. The V call is TRBV13, the J call TRBJ2-3; 9 bases are a match to TRBD1. Germline CDR1 PRHDT, CDR2 FYEKMQ (reference sequence). V trimming: 5 bases; J trimming: 5 bases; junction bases outside the gene matches: 14. The CDR3 has 17 amino acids. CDR3 sequence (DNA): TGTGCCAGCAGCGCCCGACTGTACAGGGGGCATGAAGATACGCAGTATTTT. Amino acids: CASSARLYRGHEDTQYF.

On this clone itself: This sample includes further DNA sequences coding for the same CDR3. The chain links TRBV5-1 to TRBJ2-5, with 9 bases identical to TRBD2. CDR1 SGHRS and CDR2 YFSETQ come from the germline V gene. This CDR3 region has 13 residues. J lost 1 base, V lost 5 bases, and 0 bases had no gene match. The CDR3 region has the DNA TGCGCCAGCAGACTAGCGGGCCAAGAGACCCAGTACTTC. This gives the protein CASRLAGQETQYF.

V and J are TRBV7-9 and TRBJ2-1; weak D call: TRBD1 (6 bases). CDR1 is SEHNR, CDR2 FQNEAQ, per germline (reference sequence). V dropped 5 bases and J dropped 9 bases, with 17 bases sitting between them. There are 14 residues in the CDR3. CDR3 in amino acids: CASSTLQGSGEQFF. The CDR3 DNA reads TGTGCCAGCAGCACCCTACAGGGTAGTGGTGAGCAGTTCTTC.

The gene calls are TRBV13 and TRBJ2-5; 7 bases map to TRBD2. Germline CDR1 and CDR2: PRHDT and FYEKMQ (reference sequence). CDR3 length equals 14 residues. J lost 1 base, V lost 3 bases, and 2 bases had no gene match. Written as DNA, the CDR3 is TGTGCCAGCAGCTTGGGGACTATCCAAGAGACCCAGTACTTC. Protein product: CASSLGTIQETQYF.

V and J are TRBV7-8 and TRBJ2-5, with 9 nucleotides matching TRBD1. The junction had 4 bases not matched to a gene; V was cut back by 4 bases and J by 4 bases. This CDR3 has 14 amino acids. The germline CDR1 and CDR2 sequences are SGHVS and FQNEAQ. Here the CDR3 reads CASSSGTGRETQYF. In DNA form, the CDR3 reads TGTGCCAGCAGCTCAGGGACAGGGAGAGAGACCCAGTACTTC.

J is TRBJ2-7 and V is TRBV5-6; the D gene is possibly TRBD2 (7 bases). CDR3 size: 14 residues. Germline V lookup: CDR1 SGHDT, CDR2 YYEEEE. The germline V and J ends were trimmed by 0 bases and 5 bases, with 12 bases remaining between them. CDR3 in DNA: TGTGCCAGCAGCTTGGGGGGGGGCGTCCACGAGCAGTACTTC. This translates into CASSLGGGVHEQYF.

The table lists this clone with a count of one. CDR3: CASSPRTGVQPQHF. The DNA of the CDR3 is TGTGCCAGCAGCCCCCGGACAGGGGTGCAGCCCCAGCATTTT. The chain carries TRBV4-2 and TRBJ1-5, with 9 bases aligning to TRBD1. The V segment lost 4 bases and the J segment 7 bases; nucleotides outside the gene matches: 5. The CDR3 is 14 residues long. CDR1 and CDR2 (germline): LGHNA, YNFKEQ.

This chain joins TRBV6-1 and TRBJ2-1; 9 bases are shared with TRBD2. The ends lost 3 bases at V and 2 bases at J; junction bases unmatched: 5. CDR1 is MNHNS and CDR2 is SASEGT in the germline V gene. This CDR3 has 16 amino acids. CDR3 sequence: CASSELSGGTYNEQFF. The CDR3 bases are TGTGCCAGCAGTGAGCTAAGCGGGGGGACCTACAATGAGCAGTTCTTC.